The 28 T cell receptor beta chains listed next were all sequenced from one sample in a study of CD8 T cells in Susac syndrome. Reverse transcription of about 0.45 to 1 ug RNA used random hexamers. MiXCR, applied by TCRdb to the immunoSEQ multiplex PCR reads, yields one record per CDR3 protein. The table has some 260,000 distinct CDR3 sequences, roughly 81% seen once. The sample taken for sequencing was CD8+ T cells from PBMCs. Receptor source: a human donor with multiple sclerosis.

This clonotype turned up a few times. The genes are TRBV27 and TRBJ1-2; D possibly corresponds to TRBD1 (6 bases). With 3 bases removed from V and 2 bases from J, the gap between germline ends came to 7 bases. Germline CDR1 and CDR2: MNHEY and SMNVEV (reference sequence). The CDR3 totals 13 residues. The CDR3 spells CASSFTGNYGYTF. The CDR3 nucleotides are TGTGCCAGCAGTTTTACAGGGAACTATGGCTACACCTTC.

In its sample, this clonotype was seen a few times. The V gene is TRBV9, the J gene TRBJ2-3; no clear D gene. Germline loops: CDR1 SGDLS, CDR2 YYNGEE. This CDR3 is 13 amino acids long. V lost 0 bases and J 2 bases, leaving 4 bases between the germline ends. The CDR3 sequence is CASSVGVTDTQYF. The CDR3 DNA is TGTGCCAGCAGCGTAGGTGTCACAGATACGCAGTATTTT.

V and J are TRBV28 and TRBJ2-1; TRBD2 matches 7 bases. Germline trimming cut 6 bases from V and 3 bases from J; bases unmatched to any gene: 5. CDR1 is MDHEN, CDR2 SYDVKM, per germline. This CDR3 comprises 14 residues. CDR3: CASSWGGGYNEQFF. In nucleotides, the CDR3 is TGTGCCAGCAGCTGGGGGGGTGGCTACAATGAGCAGTTCTTC.

This rearrangement joins TRBV28 to TRBJ2-3, with 10 bases lining up with TRBD1. From germline, CDR1 is MDHEN and CDR2 SYDVKM. The CDR3 sequence is 14 residues long. The V and J ends lost 8 bases and 5 bases, in that order; junction bases with no gene match: 7. The DNA for the CDR3 is TGTGCCAGCGCTAAGGGACAGGGGCAAGATACGCAGTATTTT. It is translated as CASAKGQGQDTQYF.

J is TRBJ2-1 and V is TRBV2, with D perhaps given as TRBD1 or TRBD2 (5 bases each). Trimming took 8 bases from V and 10 from J, leaving 12 bases between them. Germline loops: CDR1 SNHLY, CDR2 FYNNEI. The CDR3 covers 11 residues. The CDR3 is CASPSRGEQFF. CDR3 bases: TGTGCCAGCCCGAGCCGGGGCGAGCAGTTCTTC. Drawing the rest from reference TRBV2 and TRBJ2-1, the complete variable domain is EPEVTQTPSHQVTQMGQEVILRCVPISNHLYFYWYRQILGQKVEFLVSFYNNEISEKSEIFDDQFSVERPDGSNFTLKIRSTKLEDSAMYFCASPSRGEQFFGPGTRLTVL.

J is TRBJ2-6 and V is TRBV7-9; D is perhaps TRBD2 (5 bases). This CDR3 comprises 17 residues. The germline V and J ends were trimmed by 5 bases and 0 bases, with 14 bases remaining between them. CDR1 SEHNR and CDR2 FQNEAQ come from the germline V gene (reference sequence). CDR3 loop: CASSPPAGSSGANVLTF. CDR3 in DNA: TGTGCCAGCAGCCCACCGGCGGGTAGCTCTGGGGCCAACGTCCTGACTTTC.

The J gene is TRBJ1-3, the V gene TRBV15; D not certain. Germline V lookup: CDR1 LNHNV, CDR2 YYDKDF (reference sequence). The CDR3 sequence is 16 residues long. Trimming removed 0 bases from V and 1 base from J, with 10 bases in between. CDR3 protein: CATSRDALGSGNTIYF. The CDR3 DNA reads as TGTGCCACCAGCAGAGATGCGCTGGGGTCTGGAAACACCATATATTTT.

V gene TRBV20-1 combines with J gene TRBJ1-5; the D gene is possibly TRBD1 (5 bases). CDR3 length: 16 amino acids. Trimming stripped 6 bases from V and 2 bases from J, with 20 bases between. The germline V gene encodes CDR1 DFQATT and CDR2 SNEGSKA (reference sequence). CDR3 protein: CSAPNRDFSGNQPQHF. The CDR3 bases are TGCAGTGCGCCGAACCGGGACTTTTCGGGCAATCAGCCCCAGCATTTT.

V usage is TRBV3-1 and J usage is TRBJ2-7; D might be TRBD2 (6 bases). The CDR3 length is 15 residues. Germline V gene sequence: CDR1 LGHDT, CDR2 YNNKEL (reference sequence). V lost 2 bases, J lost 4 bases, and 15 bases lay in between. The CDR3 is CASSQSRDSLYEQYF. In DNA, the CDR3 is TGTGCCAGCAGCCAATCCCGGGACTCCCTATACGAGCAGTACTTC.

The chain recombines TRBV19 with TRBJ2-1; perhaps TRBD1 as D (5 bases). The CDR3 extends over 14 amino acids. V shed 8 bases and J shed 8 bases, with 19 bases lying between them. Germline CDR1 reads LNHDA; CDR2 reads SQIVND (reference sequence). Written as DNA, the CDR3 is TGTGCCAGTCGGCAGGGCTTTGGGTTCGATGAGCAGTTCTTC. As protein: CASRQGFGFDEQFF.

The chain has TRBV24-1 and TRBJ2-1, with 8 bases lining up with TRBD2. The CDR3 has 15 amino acids. Germline V gene data show CDR1 as KGHDR and CDR2 as SFDVKD. Germline trimming cut 1 base from V and 6 bases from J; bases unmatched to any gene: 4. The CDR3 loop is CATSDFREGLNEQFF. CDR3 nucleotide sequence: TGTGCCACCAGTGATTTTCGGGAGGGCCTCAATGAGCAGTTCTTC.

The chain employs TRBV18 and TRBJ2-7; D is unresolved. Germline values: CDR1 KGHSH, CDR2 LQKENI. This CDR3 comprises 13 residues. V was pared by 3 bases and J by 0 bases, with 6 bases between. This CDR3 is CASSPSSSYEQYF. The CDR3 nucleotides read TGTGCCAGCTCACCCTCTTCCTCCTACGAGCAGTACTTC.

This chain uses TRBV9 with TRBJ2-7, with D unclear. The CDR3 has 14 amino acids. Germline V gene data show CDR1 as SGDLS and CDR2 as YYNGEE. Trimming pared 4 bases from V and 2 bases from J, leaving 13 bases between. Written as DNA, the CDR3 is TGTGCCAGCAGCACGTCGGACGGCACCTACGAGCAGTACTTC. It is translated as CASSTSDGTYEQYF.

The CDR3 DNA sequence: TGTGCCAGCAGCCGGGGCGGGGAAGATCAGCCCCAGCATTTT. This encodes CASSRGGEDQPQHF. The V gene is TRBV3-1, the J gene TRBJ1-5, with D possibly being TRBD1 (5 bases). V lost 4 bases, J lost 5 bases, and 12 bases lay in between. Germline values: CDR1 LGHDT, CDR2 YNNKEL (reference sequence). CDR3 length equals 14 residues.

The genes are TRBV15 and TRBJ1-5, with D unresolved. This CDR3 has 16 residues. Trimming took off 2 bases at V and 4 bases at J, with 15 bases between the two ends. CDR1 and CDR2 (germline): LNHNV, YYDKDF (reference sequence). In DNA, the CDR3 is TGTGCCACCAGCAGACCCCCCCCGGGCTCGAATCAGCCCCAGCATTTT. It yields the protein CATSRPPPGSNQPQHF.

The V call is TRBV29-1, the J call TRBJ1-1; D is undetermined. The CDR3 spans 11 residues. The V and J ends lost 7 bases and 7 bases respectively, with 13 bases between them. The germline gives CDR1 SQVTM, CDR2 ANQGSEA. CDR3 in amino acids: CSALDTGEAFF. CDR3 sequence (DNA): TGCAGCGCCCTTGACACGGGTGAAGCTTTCTTT.

This chain uses TRBV30 with TRBJ2-3; 9 bases are a match to TRBD1. Germline assignment: CDR1 GTSNPN and CDR2 SVGIG (reference sequence). V trimming: 2 bases; J trimming: 4 bases; junction bases outside the gene matches: 10. This CDR3 is 16 amino acids long. The CDR3 spells CAWSILLGQGSDTQYF. The CDR3 nucleotides read TGTGCCTGGAGTATTCTTTTAGGACAGGGGTCAGATACGCAGTATTTT.

The DNA of the CDR3 is TGTGCCAGCAGTTACTATGCTGTATCGGACACCCTTAACTATGGCTACACCTTC. Residues: CASSYYAVSDTLNYGYTF. V is TRBV6-5 and J is TRBJ1-2; a weak D match, TRBD1 (5 bases). Looked up from germline, CDR1 is MNHEY and CDR2 is SVGAGI. V lost 1 base and J lost 1, with 19 bases in between. This CDR3 has 18 amino acids.

This sequence joins TRBV5-1 and TRBJ2-5; the match to TRBD1 covers 7 bases. Per the germline V gene, CDR1 is SGHRS and CDR2 is YFSETQ. CDR3 size: 15 residues. The trim removed 3 bases at V and 4 bases at J, leaving 9 bases unmatched. The CDR3 reads CASSSYRGVVETQYF. In nucleotides, the CDR3 is TGCGCCAGCAGCTCATACAGGGGAGTAGTAGAGACCCAGTACTTC.

This clonotype showed up just once. V is TRBV9 and J is TRBJ2-7, with 8 bases that match TRBD2. The CDR3 has 16 amino acids. Germline CDR1 is SGDLS and CDR2 is YYNGEE. The V and J ends lost 0 bases and 7 bases, in that order; junction bases with no gene match: 12. The CDR3 bases are TGTGCCAGCAGCGTAGCTTCGGGAGGGCCGGAGTTTGAGCAGTACTTC. Residues: CASSVASGGPEFEQYF.

The J gene is TRBJ2-1, the V gene TRBV28, with D perhaps being TRBD1 or TRBD2 (6 bases each). The CDR3 spans 14 residues. V was clipped by 8 bases and J by 2 bases, with 13 bases between them. CDR1 is MDHEN, CDR2 SYDVKM, per germline. Here the CDR3 DNA reads TGTGCCAGCTTCGGGGGCTATGCCTACAATGAGCAGTTCTTC. Protein: CASFGGYAYNEQFF.

The rearrangement joins TRBV2 to TRBJ2-2; 8 nucleotides line up with TRBD2. Germline-derived CDR1 and CDR2 are SNHLY and FYNNEI. V lost 4 bases and J lost 0; bases outside the gene matches: 7. The CDR3 has 17 residues. CDR3 loop: CASSVYLAGSNTGELFF. The CDR3 coding sequence is TGTGCCAGCAGTGTCTATCTAGCGGGCTCGAACACCGGGGAGCTGTTTTTT. The full variable domain, completed using reference TRBV2 and TRBJ2-2, is EPEVTQTPSHQVTQMGQEVILRCVPISNHLYFYWYRQILGQKVEFLVSFYNNEISEKSEIFDDQFSVERPDGSNFTLKIRSTKLEDSAMYFCASSVYLAGSNTGELFFGEGSRLTVL.

The rearrangement links TRBV29-1 to TRBJ2-7; 10 bases are a match to TRBD1. Germline loops: CDR1 SQVTM, CDR2 ANQGSEA. CDR3 length: 13 amino acids. V gave up 8 bases and J gave up 3 bases; unmatched junction bases: 7. CDR3 nucleotide sequence: TGCAGCACTGGGACAGGGGAAGGCTACGAGCAGTACTTC. As protein: CSTGTGEGYEQYF.

This clonotype showed up just a few times. This rearrangement joins TRBV7-9 to TRBJ2-7; no definite D call. Trimming removed 5 bases from V and 5 bases from J, with 19 bases in between. The CDR3 spans 15 residues. In germline, CDR1 is SEHNR, CDR2 FQNEAQ (reference sequence). The chain's CDR3 is CASSPPVVGLDEQYF. DNA of the CDR3: TGTGCCAGCAGCCCCCCGGTTGTGGGCCTAGACGAGCAGTACTTC.

The CDR3 spells CASSLKNRADEQFF. CDR3 coding DNA: TGTGCCAGCAGTTTAAAGAACCGTGCCGATGAGCAGTTCTTC. The chain uses TRBV28 and TRBJ2-1; no clear D. V lost 2 bases to trimming and J lost 8 bases, with 13 bases between them. In germline, CDR1 is MDHEN, CDR2 SYDVKM. The CDR3 sequence is 14 residues long.

The chain combines TRBV11-2 with TRBJ1-2; TRBD1 matches 12 bases. V dropped 5 bases and J dropped 8; count of bases not matched to a gene: 9. The CDR3 length is 15 residues. The V gene's germline CDR1 is SGHAT and CDR2 FQNNGV. As DNA, the CDR3 is TGTGCCAGCAGCCACGGGACAGGGGGCGGAGGGGGCTACACCTTC. Translated: CASSHGTGGGGGYTF.

The chain is built from TRBV18 and TRBJ1-5; tentatively, D is TRBD1 (5 bases). V gave up 3 bases and J gave up 0 bases, with 24 bases separating them. The CDR3 spans 20 residues. Germline assignment: CDR1 KGHSH and CDR2 LQKENI. CDR3: CASSPTLGAPFDSSNQPQHF. The CDR3 nucleotides are TGTGCCAGCTCACCGACCCTTGGTGCTCCCTTTGACAGTAGCAATCAGCCCCAGCATTTT.

This CDR3 reads CASSPPAVRTYGYTF. As DNA, the CDR3 is TGTGCCAGCAGTCCCCCCGCGGTACGGACCTATGGCTACACCTTC. The J gene is TRBJ1-2, the V gene TRBV2; the D is unclear. The V and J ends lost 5 bases and 4 bases respectively, with 17 bases between them. Germline loops: CDR1 SNHLY, CDR2 FYNNEI. CDR3 size: 15 residues.